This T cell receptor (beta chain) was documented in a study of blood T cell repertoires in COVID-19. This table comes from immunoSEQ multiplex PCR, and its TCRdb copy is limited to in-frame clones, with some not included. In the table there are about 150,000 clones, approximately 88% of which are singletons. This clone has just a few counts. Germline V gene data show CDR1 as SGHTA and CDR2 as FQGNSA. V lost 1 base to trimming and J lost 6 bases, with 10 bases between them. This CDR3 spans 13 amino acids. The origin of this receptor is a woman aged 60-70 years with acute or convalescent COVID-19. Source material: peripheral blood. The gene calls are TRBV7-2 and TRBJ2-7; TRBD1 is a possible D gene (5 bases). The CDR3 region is CASSLEPGREQYF. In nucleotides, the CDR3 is TGTGCCAGCAGCTTAGAACCAGGGCGCGAGCAGTACTTC.